This T cell receptor beta chain was observed in a study of shared clonotypes between healthy human individuals. General study findings and limits: Rarefaction gave evidence that sorted-subset sequencing remained incomplete despite large depth.

This table comes from immunoSEQ multiplex PCR, and its TCRdb copy is limited to in-frame clones, with some not included. Found here are approximately 980,000 clones, around 80% of them singletons; the top ten hold about 1.5%. There were no recent acute infections or vaccinations among the donors, who were healthy HIV-negative adults. Looked up from germline, CDR1 is SGDLS and CDR2 is YYNGEE. The CDR3 sequence is 15 residues long. V shed 4 bases and J 1 base; nucleotides not matched to a gene: 6. Note on this clone: Antigen: not known.

The receptor's source is a young man in good health. This chain joins TRBV9 and TRBJ1-1; TRBD1 agrees at 8 bases. Material for sequencing was memory CD4+ T cells sorted from blood. As to subset: CD45RA-negative fraction. The CDR3 DNA sequence: TGTGCCAGCAGCCCCCCGACAGGGGAGAACACTGAAGCTTTCTTT. It specifies CASSPPTGENTEAFF.